This T cell receptor (beta chain) was sequenced for a study of T cell responses to AZD1222 COVID-19 vaccine. As to this clone: Its antigen is not known. This sample includes further DNA sequences coding for the same CDR3.

The data were produced by immunoSEQ multiplex PCR, yet TCRdb's version contains in-frame clones alone and is incomplete. The repertoire holds 90,000 to 120,000 clones, just over 90% seen once, with 6.2% in the top ten. Researchers grouped second doses given at about 4 or about 12 weeks into one pool. With 3 bases removed from V and 5 bases from J, the gap between germline ends came to 4 bases. This CDR3 has 11 residues. General study findings and limits: After the peak T cell response, and only then, were repertoires sampled. Spike as a whole was targeted by vaccine-associated CD4 TCRs, dominant at 160-218 and 743-854. Following two doses of AZD1222, Spike-specific TCR breadth and depth rose.

The TCR sequence derives from an adult who received the AZD1222 COVID-19 vaccine. This rearrangement joins TRBV12-3 or TRBV12-4 to TRBJ2-5, with D uncertain. Sequenced here: peripheral blood, sampled 28 days after the second AZD1222 dose. CDR3 protein: CASSLGETQYF. The CDR3 DNA is TGTGCCAGCAGTTTGGGGGAGACCCAGTACTTC.